This T cell receptor beta chain emerged from a study of cytomegalovirus exposure and HLA in healthy donors. Both 60 Vbeta primers and 13 Jbeta primers went into the PCR. Sequencing was performed with immunoSEQ multiplex PCR; in TCRdb, only in-frame clones are kept and a portion is missing. The sample includes about 150,000 clones, approximately 72% of them seen just once. The length of the CDR3 is 14 residues. J was trimmed by 6 bases and V by 7 bases; bases with no gene match: 6. Germline CDR1 MDHEN, CDR2 SYDVKM. The sequenced sample consisted of PBMCs. The rearrangement joins TRBV28 to TRBJ2-5; TRBD2 aligns across 12 bases. The sequence was collected from a woman aged 55-69 years in good health and CMV-seronegative. The CDR3: CASTLTSGSKTQYF. The CDR3, as DNA: TGTGCCAGCACCTTGACTAGCGGGAGTAAGACCCAGTACTTC.